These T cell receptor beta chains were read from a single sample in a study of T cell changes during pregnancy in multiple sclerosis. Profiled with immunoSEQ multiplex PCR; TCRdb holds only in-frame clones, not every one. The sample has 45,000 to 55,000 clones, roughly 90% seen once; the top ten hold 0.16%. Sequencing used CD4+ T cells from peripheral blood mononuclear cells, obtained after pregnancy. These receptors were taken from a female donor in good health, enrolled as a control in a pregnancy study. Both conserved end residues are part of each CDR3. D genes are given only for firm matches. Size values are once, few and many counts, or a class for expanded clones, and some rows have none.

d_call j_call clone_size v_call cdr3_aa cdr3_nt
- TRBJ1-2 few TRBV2 CATKNDLAYGYTF TGTGCCACCAAGAACGACTTAGCCTATGGCTACACCTTC
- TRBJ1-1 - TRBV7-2 CASSFTAAGNTEAFF TGTGCCAGCAGCTTTACAGCGGCAGGGAACACTGAAGCTTTCTTT
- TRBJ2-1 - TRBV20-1 CSANGAEQFF TGCAGTGCTAACGGTGCTGAGCAGTTCTTC
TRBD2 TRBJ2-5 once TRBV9 CASSVSTGTSGEETQYF TGTGCCAGCAGCGTATCAACCGGGACTAGCGGGGAAGAGACCCAGTACTTC
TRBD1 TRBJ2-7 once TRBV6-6 CASSRGQAYEQYF TGTGCCAGCAGTAGGGGACAGGCCTACGAGCAGTACTTC
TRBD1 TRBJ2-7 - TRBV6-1 CASSEGTGFREQYF TGTGCCAGCAGTGAAGGGACAGGGTTTCGCGAGCAGTACTTC
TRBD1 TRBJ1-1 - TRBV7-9 CASSLGDRVTEAFF TGTGCCAGCAGCTTAGGGGACAGGGTCACTGAAGCTTTCTTT
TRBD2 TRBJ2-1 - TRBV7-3 CASSFTSGGGNEQFF TGTGCCAGCAGCTTTACTAGCGGGGGGGGTAATGAGCAGTTCTTC
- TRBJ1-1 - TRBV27 CASSPYGGENTEAFF TGTGCCAGCAGCCCCTACGGCGGGGAGAACACTGAAGCTTTCTTT
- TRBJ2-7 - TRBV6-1 CASSTRTGTYEQYF TGTGCCAGCAGTACACGAACCGGGACCTACGAGCAGTACTTC
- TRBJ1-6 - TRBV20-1 CSAGSPLHF TGCAGTGCCGGTTCACCCCTCCACTTT
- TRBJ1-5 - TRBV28 CASSLSQKNRWYGQVNQPQHF TGTGCCAGCAGTTTATCCCAGAAAAACAGGTGGTATGGGCAGGTGAATCAGCCCCAGCATTTT
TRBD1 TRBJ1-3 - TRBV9 CASSPWTGQGNTIYF TGTGCCAGCAGCCCCTGGACAGGCCAAGGAAACACCATATATTTT
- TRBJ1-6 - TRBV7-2 CASSHPTGHNSPLHF TGTGCCAGCAGCCACCCGACAGGACATAATTCACCCCTCCACTTT
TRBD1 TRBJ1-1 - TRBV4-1 CASSQDTNRGTEAFF TGCGCCAGCAGCCAAGATACAAACAGGGGGACTGAAGCTTTCTTT
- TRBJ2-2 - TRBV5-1 CASSLEARGNGELFF TGCGCCAGCAGCTTGGAAGCCAGGGGTAACGGGGAGCTGTTTTTT
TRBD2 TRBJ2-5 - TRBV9 CASARGGLAAKETQYF TGTGCCAGCGCCCGAGGGGGACTAGCGGCTAAAGAGACCCAGTACTTC
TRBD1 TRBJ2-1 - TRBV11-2 CASSLEETGGQFF TGTGCCAGCAGCTTAGAAGAGACAGGGGGGCAGTTCTTC
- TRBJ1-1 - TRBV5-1 CASSLDGRREAFF TGCGCCAGCAGCTTGGATGGGCGCCGAGAAGCTTTCTTT
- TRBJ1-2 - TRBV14 CASSPGFRYGYTF TGTGCCAGCAGTCCAGGGTTCCGCTATGGCTACACCTTC
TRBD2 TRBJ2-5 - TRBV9 CASSVAASGGVETQYF TGTGCCAGCAGCGTAGCGGCTAGCGGGGGGGTAGAGACCCAGTACTTC
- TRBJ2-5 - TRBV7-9 CASSPDRKQETQYF TGTGCCAGCAGCCCCGACAGAAAGCAAGAGACCCAGTACTTC
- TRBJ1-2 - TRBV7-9 CASSLGAAGYTF TGTGCCAGCAGCTTAGGTGCGGCCGGCTACACCTTC
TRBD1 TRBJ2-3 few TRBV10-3 CAIRPAGTETSTDTQYF TGTGCCATCAGACCCGCCGGGACAGAGACTAGCACAGATACGCAGTATTTT
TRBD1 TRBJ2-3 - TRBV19 CASSGDRGRTDTQYF TGTGCCAGTAGTGGGGACAGGGGGCGGACAGATACGCAGTATTTT